These 21 T cell receptor beta chains share one sample of origin, sequenced in a study of shared clonotypes between healthy human individuals. Sequencing was performed with immunoSEQ multiplex PCR; in TCRdb, only in-frame clones are kept and a portion is missing. The table has 470,000 or so clones, around 73% seen once; the top ten hold 9.5% to 15%. Sample: PBMCs. Receptor source: a middle-aged woman in good health. Some clones in this sample may be carry-over from other donors' samples.

V usage is TRBV27 and J usage is TRBJ2-3; 7 bases align to TRBD1. The CDR3 has 16 amino acids. Looked up from germline, CDR1 is MNHEY and CDR2 is SMNVEV (reference sequence). V was pared by 6 bases and J by 5 bases, with 14 bases of the junction left unmatched. The CDR3 region is CASSPRGTVVQDTQYF. The CDR3 DNA follows: TGTGCCAGCAGCCCTAGGGGGACAGTGGTGCAAGATACGCAGTATTTT.

This sequence joins TRBV5-6 and TRBJ2-1; 14 nucleotides align to TRBD2. CDR3 length: 14 residues. J lost 9 bases, V lost 5 bases, and 4 bases had no gene match. CDR1 SGHDT and CDR2 YYEEEE come from the germline V gene. The CDR3 DNA reads as TGTGCCAGCAGAGGGACTAGCGGGAGTGGTGAGCAGTTCTTC. It yields the protein CASRGTSGSGEQFF.

J is TRBJ1-1 and V is TRBV4-2; D call uncertain. CDR1 is LGHNA, CDR2 YNFKEQ, per germline. Trimming shortened V by 1 base and J by 3 bases, and 18 bases separated the two germline ends. This CDR3 contains 17 residues. CDR3 loop: CASSQGMGGRGDTEAFF. The CDR3 coding sequence is TGTGCCAGCAGCCAAGGAATGGGTGGGCGCGGGGACACTGAAGCTTTCTTT.

The chain recombines TRBV7-6 with TRBJ2-7; 13 bases are shared with TRBD2. J was trimmed by 0 bases and V by 1 base; bases with no gene match: 6. The CDR3 is made up of 18 amino acids. CDR1 is SGHVS and CDR2 is FNYEAQ in the germline V gene. The CDR3 nucleotides read TGTGCCAGCAGCTTAGGGACTAGCGGGAGTGCGAGCTCCTACGAGCAGTACTTC. It encodes CASSLGTSGSASSYEQYF.

V is TRBV7-2 and J is TRBJ2-1; the D gene is possibly TRBD1 (5 bases). The germline V gene has CDR1 SGHTA and CDR2 FQGNSA. The CDR3 runs to 15 residues. V lost 3 bases and J 2 bases, leaving 11 bases between the germline ends. The CDR3, as DNA: TGTGCCAGCAGCTTGGGCAGGGCCACCTACAATGAGCAGTTCTTC. Translating it yields CASSLGRATYNEQFF.

The chain combines TRBV7-6 with TRBJ2-5, with 11 bases lining up with TRBD2. The CDR3 consists of 16 residues. J was trimmed by 2 bases and V by 1 base; bases with no gene match: 3. Germline CDR1 is SGHVS and CDR2 is FNYEAQ. CDR3 residues: CASSLVGTSGQETQYF. In DNA, the CDR3 is TGTGCCAGCAGCTTAGTAGGGACTAGCGGACAAGAGACCCAGTACTTC.

V gene TRBV6-5 combines with J gene TRBJ1-6; no reliable D call. The CDR3 loop spans 13 amino acids. Trimming pared 0 bases from V and 11 bases from J, leaving 8 bases between. CDR1 MNHEY and CDR2 SVGAGI come from the germline V gene. The CDR3 sequence is CASSYSYGAPLHF. The DNA for the CDR3 is TGTGCCAGCAGTTACTCGTATGGAGCACCCCTCCACTTT.

The V and J genes are TRBV30 and TRBJ2-2; 10 bases agree with TRBD2. The trim removed 0 bases at V and 7 bases at J, leaving 5 bases unmatched. The CDR3 contains 15 residues. Looked up from germline, CDR1 is GTSNPN and CDR2 is SVGIG (reference sequence). This CDR3 is CAWSVGTSEVGELFF. The CDR3 nucleotides read TGTGCCTGGAGTGTAGGGACTAGCGAGGTCGGGGAGCTGTTTTTT.

The V call is TRBV7-8, the J call TRBJ1-1; the match to TRBD1 covers 7 bases. The germline CDR1 and CDR2 sequences are SGHVS and FQNEAQ. Germline trimming cut 6 bases from V and 1 base from J; bases unmatched to any gene: 2. This CDR3 comprises 13 residues. The DNA of the CDR3 is TGTGCCAGCAGAGACAGGGCGAACACTGAAGCTTTCTTT. Amino acid sequence: CASRDRANTEAFF.

In its sample, this clone was seen many times. The chain has TRBV6-6 and TRBJ1-1; the D gene is possibly TRBD1 (6 bases). The CDR3 spans 12 residues. V gave up 6 bases and J gave up 4 bases, with 9 bases separating them. Germline V gene lookup returns CDR1 MNHNY and CDR2 SVGAGI (reference sequence). For the CDR3, the DNA is TGTGCCAGCAGGCAAGGGGGCACTGAAGCTTTCTTT. This encodes CASRQGGTEAFF.

The CDR3 bases are TGTGCCAGCAGTTTGGCCCTCCAAGAGACCCAGTACTTC. Its translation: CASSLALQETQYF. This chain links TRBV27 with TRBJ2-5; D is uncertain. Trimming shortened V by 3 bases and J by 1 base, and 6 bases separated the two germline ends. Germline loops: CDR1 MNHEY, CDR2 SMNVEV (reference sequence). The CDR3 spans 13 residues.

The rearrangement joins TRBV5-1 to TRBJ2-1; D may be TRBD2 (5 bases). V was cut by 2 bases and J by 0 bases, with 15 bases left in between. The CDR3 loop spans 17 amino acids. Germline CDR1 reads SGHRS; CDR2 reads YFSETQ. The CDR3 DNA reads TGCGCCAGCAGCTTAACGGTCAGCGGAGGCTCCTACAATGAGCAGTTCTTC. Its translation is CASSLTVSGGSYNEQFF.

The chain is built from TRBV6-1 and TRBJ1-2; 7 bases match TRBD1. This CDR3 is built from 17 residues. V lost 1 base, J lost 3 bases, and 11 bases stayed unmatched. Germline assignment: CDR1 MNHNS and CDR2 SASEGT. The CDR3 sequence: CASSEGAGGFYDYGYTF. The CDR3 nucleotides are TGTGCCAGCAGTGAAGGGGCAGGGGGGTTTTACGACTATGGCTACACCTTC.

This chain connects TRBV14 to TRBJ2-2; the D is unclear. CDR1 is SGHDN and CDR2 is FVKESK in the germline V gene. There are 17 residues in the CDR3. Trimming shortened V by 4 bases and J by 6 bases, and 21 bases separated the two germline ends. Written as DNA, the CDR3 is TGTGCCAGCAGCCTTGGTTTTTGGGCATCTTTCTCCGGGGAGCTGTTTTTT. Protein product: CASSLGFWASFSGELFF. Looking up the rest from reference TRBV14 and TRBJ2-2 gives the full variable domain: EAGVTQFPSHSVIEKGQTVTLRCDPISGHDNLYWYRRVMGKEIKFLLHFVKESKQDESGMPNNRFLAERTGGTYSTLKVQPAELEDSGVYFCASSLGFWASFSGELFFGEGSRLTVL.

V usage is TRBV7-9 and J usage is TRBJ2-7, with 8 bases lining up with TRBD2. V dropped 5 bases and J dropped 6; count of bases not matched to a gene: 9. This CDR3 has 14 residues. Germline loops: CDR1 SEHNR, CDR2 FQNEAQ (reference sequence). The DNA for the CDR3 is TGTGCCAGCAGCCTAAGCGGGAGATTGGGCGAGCAGTACTTC. Encoded protein: CASSLSGRLGEQYF.

In this sample, this clone turned up a few times. The gene calls are TRBV30 and TRBJ1-2; D is ambiguous. Trimming stripped 6 bases from V and 4 bases from J, with 15 bases between. This CDR3 spans 13 amino acids. The germline V gene has CDR1 GTSNPN and CDR2 SVGIG (reference sequence). For the CDR3, the DNA is TGTGCCTGTACATCACTGGCGTCCTATGGCTACACCTTC. Protein product: CACTSLASYGYTF.

This chain uses TRBV4-3 with TRBJ2-7; 7 nucleotides align to TRBD1. From germline, CDR1 is LGHNA and CDR2 YSLEER. The CDR3 contains 13 residues. The V segment lost 8 bases and the J segment 3 bases; nucleotides outside the gene matches: 7. CDR3 residues: CASAKDRSYEQYF. Here the CDR3 DNA reads TGCGCCAGCGCAAAGGACAGGAGCTACGAGCAGTACTTC.

This clone was recorded a few times. DNA of the CDR3: TGTGCCAGCAGTTTACCCGGGACTAGACTGTCCTACGAGCAGTACTTC. It translates to CASSLPGTRLSYEQYF. This chain links TRBV5-4 with TRBJ2-7; TRBD2 aligns across 8 bases. This CDR3 region has 16 residues. With V trimmed by 5 bases and J by 1 base, 11 bases remained unmatched. The V gene's germline CDR1 is SGHNT and CDR2 YYREEE (reference sequence).

In its sample, this clone was seen a few times. The chain uses TRBV7-2 and TRBJ2-7; D gene uncertain. V was trimmed by 1 base and J by 6 bases, leaving 13 bases between them. Germline assignment: CDR1 SGHTA and CDR2 FQGNSA. This CDR3 is 14 amino acids long. The CDR3 DNA follows: TGTGCCAGCAGCTTAGATGCTAGAATTGGCGAGCAGTACTTC. Translated, it gives CASSLDARIGEQYF.

This chain connects TRBV5-6 to TRBJ2-1, with TRBD2 identical over 9 bases. Unmatched junction bases numbered 8, after V lost 9 bases and J lost 7 bases. The germline gives CDR1 SGHDT, CDR2 YYEEEE. CDR3 length: 13 residues. This CDR3 is CATAVLAGNEQFF. In DNA, the CDR3 is TGTGCCACGGCCGTGCTAGCGGGGAATGAGCAGTTCTTC.

The rearrangement uses TRBV7-9 and TRBJ2-5; D could derive from TRBD1 or TRBD2 (6 bases each). Trimming left V 3 bases short and J 5 bases short, with 10 bases between. The V gene's germline CDR1 is SEHNR and CDR2 FQNEAQ (reference sequence). The CDR3 totals 13 residues. CDR3 sequence: CASSFGGLETQYF. The DNA of the CDR3 is TGTGCCAGCAGCTTTGGGGGGCTGGAGACCCAGTACTTC.